This paragraph covers one T cell receptor (beta chain) sequence. What it recognizes is unknown. The entry originates in a study of shared clonotypes between healthy human individuals. For the study at large: Each donor had three CD4 naive, three CD4 memory, two CD8 naive and one CD8 memory plate.

The CDR3 length is 16 residues. Germline CDR1 and CDR2: KGHSH and LQKENI. V was trimmed by 1 base and J by 0 bases, leaving 13 bases between them. Findings of the study overall: Generation of non-shared clonotypes was less probable than generation of clonotypes shared by all four donors. With several donors compared, 5% to 5.5% of naive CD4 clonotypes were shared.

Every donor was a Caucasian adult from Nashville, Tennessee. The protocol was immunoSEQ multiplex PCR, while the TCRdb copy is restricted to in-frame clones and leaves out a portion. The sample comprises roughly 2 million clones, around 95% of which are singletons, and around 0.13% rests with the top ten. The source material was naive CD4+ T cells sorted from blood. Subset indicated: CD45RA+ positively selected. V gene TRBV18 combines with J gene TRBJ2-7; tentative D call: TRBD2 (6 bases). This sequence was found in a man younger than 30 in good health. The CDR3 coding sequence is TGTGCCAGCTCACCACTTCTAGCGTCCCGCTCCTACGAGCAGTACTTC. It is translated as CASSPLLASRSYEQYF.